This T cell receptor (beta chain) was identified during a study of T cell responses to AZD1222 COVID-19 vaccine. This CDR3 comprises 14 residues. V was cut by 4 bases and J by 1 base, with 10 bases left in between. CDR1 and CDR2 (germline): LNHDA, SQIVND (reference sequence). Using immunoSEQ multiplex PCR, the repertoire was profiled, and TCRdb retains in-frame clones only, with some absent. The sample contains 65,000 to 75,000 clones, 88% of which appear only once. A word on this clone: Its antigen is unidentified.

Study-wide findings and caveats: Mapped onto spike, vaccine-associated CD4 TCRs spanned it and were dominant at 160-218 and 743-854. Researchers took repertoire samples only after the peak T cell response had come. An increase in Spike-specific TCR breadth and depth was observed after two AZD1222 doses. Among those given AZD1222, only five or six were seropositive at baseline.

V gene TRBV19 combines with J gene TRBJ1-2, with a tentative D call TRBD1 (5 bases). This sequence was found in an adult who received the MenACWY meningococcal vaccine as a control. Material: peripheral blood, obtained 28 days after the second dose of the MenACWY control vaccine. The CDR3 loop is CASSRSGVNYGYTF. The CDR3 DNA follows: TGTGCCAGTAGTAGGTCGGGGGTTAACTATGGCTACACCTTC.